A selection of T cell receptor beta chains follows, all from one sample in a study of blood T cell repertoires in COVID-19. Clones were read by immunoSEQ multiplex PCR, and TCRdb kept only the in-frame ones, dropping some. The sample holds about 220,000 clones, approximately 81% seen once. Sequencing was carried out using peripheral blood. The receptor set was obtained from a woman aged 60-70 years who had recovered from COVID-19. The CDR3 runs from the conserved cysteine through the conserved F or W. A D gene is named only where the DNA matches it firmly. Size is omitted from some rows. Given values are once, few, many or a class for expanded clones.

CDR3 DNA,CDR3 protein,D gene,V gene,clone size,J gene
TGTGCCACCACTACGGGACAGGGCAACTCCTACGAGCAGTACTTC,CATTTGQGNSYEQYF,TRBD1,TRBV24-1,.,TRBJ2-7
TGTGCCAGCAGCATTCGGGGGAACACTGAAGCTTTCTTT,CASSIRGNTEAFF,.,TRBV12-3/TRBV12-4,few,TRBJ1-1
TGCAGCGTGGCCGGACAGGACTTCTATGGCTACACCTTC,CSVAGQDFYGYTF,TRBD1,TRBV29-1,once,TRBJ1-2
TGTGCCAGTGGGCTGAGGGGGACACTGAATCAGCCCCAGCATTTT,CASGLRGTLNQPQHF,.,TRBV19,few,TRBJ1-5
TGTGCCAGCAGACAGTTGGGGAACACTGAAGCTTTCTTT,CASRQLGNTEAFF,.,TRBV6-5,.,TRBJ1-1
TGTGCCAGCAGCTTTCTTGGGACAGACGAAGCTTTCTTT,CASSFLGTDEAFF,TRBD1,TRBV7-9,.,TRBJ1-1
TGTGCCAGCAGCTTGAGCATCTCTGGAAACACCATATATTTT,CASSLSISGNTIYF,.,TRBV7-9,.,TRBJ1-3
TGTGCCAGCAGTTCCCGACAGGGCTATGGCTACACCTTC,CASSSRQGYGYTF,TRBD1,TRBV27,.,TRBJ1-2
TGTGCCAGCAGTCCCCGACAGAATTCACCCCTCCACTTT,CASSPRQNSPLHF,.,TRBV12-3/TRBV12-4,few,TRBJ1-6
TGTGCCAGCACCTCCGAGCCTAGCTCTGGAAACACCATATATTTT,CASTSEPSSGNTIYF,.,TRBV5-4,.,TRBJ1-3
TGTGCCAGCTTAGGGGCAGGGGGCCATGAGCAGTTCTTC,CASLGAGGHEQFF,TRBD1,TRBV7-8,.,TRBJ2-1
TGTGCCAGTAGTATCCTTCGACAGGGGGTAGCCCTCTCTGGGGCCAACGTCCTGACTTTC,CASSILRQGVALSGANVLTF,TRBD1,TRBV19,.,TRBJ2-6
TGTGCCAGCTCACCGACCACAGGGGGCGGTCAGCCCCAGCATTTT,CASSPTTGGGQPQHF,TRBD1,TRBV18,once,TRBJ1-5
TGTGCCACCAGCAGAGCTATTTCTGAAGCTTTCTTT,CATSRAISEAFF,.,TRBV15,.,TRBJ1-1
TGTGCCAGCAGCCCCCACGGACTAGTCTCGGATACGCAGTATTTT,CASSPHGLVSDTQYF,TRBD2,TRBV7-8,.,TRBJ2-3
TGCAGCGTTGGGGGGGGTCGTGGAACTGAAGCTTTCTTT,CSVGGGRGTEAFF,.,TRBV29-1,.,TRBJ1-1
TGTGCCATCAGCGCTCTCAGGGGAGGGGACACTGAAGCTTTCTTT,CAISALRGGDTEAFF,.,TRBV10-3,.,TRBJ1-1
TGTGCCAGCAGCGTAGCACCGACAAGCACAGATACGCAGTATTTT,CASSVAPTSTDTQYF,.,TRBV9,.,TRBJ2-3
TGCAGTGCTAGTTTGGCACACGAGCAGTACTTC,CSASLAHEQYF,.,TRBV20-1,many,TRBJ2-7
TGTGCCAGTAGTAAAGGGACAGCCCTTGACTCTAGCGGGGATACGCAGTATTTT,CASSKGTALDSSGDTQYF,.,TRBV19,.,TRBJ2-3
TGTGCCAGCAGCCAGACAGGGGGGACTGAAGCTTTCTTT,CASSQTGGTEAFF,TRBD1,TRBV2,.,TRBJ1-1
TGCGCCAGCAGCCGAGGGACAGAGACCAATGAGCAGTTCTTC,CASSRGTETNEQFF,TRBD1,TRBV5-1,.,TRBJ2-1
TGTGCCAGTAGTATCGTGGGACAGAGCTCTGGAAACACCATATATTTT,CASSIVGQSSGNTIYF,TRBD1,TRBV19,.,TRBJ1-3
TGTGCCAGCAGAGGGGCAGGGGGCGAAAAACTGTTTTTT,CASRGAGGEKLFF,TRBD1,TRBV3-1/TRBV3-2,.,TRBJ1-4
TGTGCCAGCAGCCAAGATCTCCTAAACAGGGGCAGGTGGGAAAAACTGTTTTTT,CASSQDLLNRGRWEKLFF,TRBD1,TRBV4-2,.,TRBJ1-4
TGTGCCAGCAGTGTGGGGACTAGCGGAGAGACCCAGTACTTC,CASSVGTSGETQYF,TRBD2,TRBV2,.,TRBJ2-5
TGTGCCAGCAGCCCGAGGGGGGAGGGGACAGATACGCAGTATTTT,CASSPRGEGTDTQYF,.,TRBV4-2,.,TRBJ2-3
TGTGCCAGCAGTTACGCAGGGGTTGGCTACACCTTC,CASSYAGVGYTF,.,TRBV6-5,.,TRBJ1-2
TGTGCCACCAGTGATACTAGTAAAGGTGAGCAGTTCTTC,CATSDTSKGEQFF,.,TRBV24-1,.,TRBJ2-1
TGTGCCAGCTCTAGGGACTGGGCCTACGAGCAGTACTTC,CASSRDWAYEQYF,.,TRBV18,.,TRBJ2-7
TGTGCCAGCACTCCGGGACAGACTAATGAAAAACTGTTTTTT,CASTPGQTNEKLFF,TRBD1,TRBV7-9,.,TRBJ1-4
TGCAGCGTCGGGGACAGGGGGAATCAGCCCCAGCATTTT,CSVGDRGNQPQHF,TRBD1,TRBV29-1,.,TRBJ1-5
TGTGCCAGCAGTGGTTATGGGACTAGCGGGGGGCACTACGAGCAGTACTTC,CASSGYGTSGGHYEQYF,TRBD2,TRBV2,.,TRBJ2-7
TGTGCCAGCAGTTACTCGACGGGAGGGCCTCCCAACTATGGCTACACCTTC,CASSYSTGGPPNYGYTF,.,TRBV6-2/TRBV6-3,.,TRBJ1-2
TGCGCCAGCACGTGGGCGGGGGCGAGCACCGGGGAGCTGTTTTTT,CASTWAGASTGELFF,.,TRBV5-1,once,TRBJ2-2
TGTGCCAGTAGTATAGACGGGGACACCGGGGAGCTGTTTTTT,CASSIDGDTGELFF,.,TRBV19,.,TRBJ2-2
TGTGCCAGCAGCTTAAGGGCGGGGGGGCCCACAGATACGCAGTATTTT,CASSLRAGGPTDTQYF,TRBD2,TRBV7-9,.,TRBJ2-3
TGTGCCAGCAGCTTAGACCGGGGCCAGGGGGCTTTCTTT,CASSLDRGQGAFF,.,TRBV7-2,.,TRBJ1-1
TGTGCCAGCAGGAAAACAGGGGAGAACATTCAGTACTTC,CASRKTGENIQYF,TRBD1,TRBV6-5,.,TRBJ2-4
TGTGCCAGCAGGCGTGAGGACTATGGCTACACCTTC,CASRREDYGYTF,.,TRBV27,.,TRBJ1-2
TGTGCCAGCAGTGACGAGGAGGGTCAGCCCCAGCATTTT,CASSDEEGQPQHF,.,TRBV6-4,.,TRBJ1-5
TGTGCCAGCAGCCAGTGGACAGGGTTAACTGAAGCTTTCTTT,CASSQWTGLTEAFF,TRBD1,TRBV4-2,.,TRBJ1-1
TGTGCCAGCAGCCTGGAACAGGTAGGCGAGCAGTACTTC,CASSLEQVGEQYF,.,TRBV4-2,.,TRBJ2-7
TGTGCCAGCAGCTTAGATGGGACAAACGGAAACACCATATATTTT,CASSLDGTNGNTIYF,.,TRBV7-8,.,TRBJ1-3
TGTGCCACCAGCCCCCGGCAGGGGGCGCCTGGCTACACCTTC,CATSPRQGAPGYTF,TRBD1,TRBV15,.,TRBJ1-2
TGTGCCAGTAGTATAGAGAGGGTGAGCAATAGGCATTTT,CASSIERVSNRHF,.,TRBV19,.,TRBJ1-5
TGTGCCATCAGTTCACCCCCCGGGGGACAGGGCACTGAAGCTTTCTTT,CAISSPPGGQGTEAFF,TRBD1,TRBV10-3,.,TRBJ1-1